A single sample is the source of the 17 T cell receptor beta chains below, sequenced in a study of human T cells and chemical hapten exposure. One entry per CDR3 protein results from TCRdb running MiXCR on the RACE reads. Here the sample spans 75,000 to 90,000 distinct CDR3 sequences, 7.5% to 9.5% being singletons. Sample time point: patch test 1, 2 weeks after DPC sensitization. The treatment is: therapeutic diphenylcyclopropenone sensitization with weekly scalp DPC. Sample: whole blood, taken in connection with sensitization to the hapten diphenylcyclopropenone (DPC). The receptors originated from a woman aged 30 to 39 with alopecia areata. Some clones in this sample may be carry-over from other donors' samples.

This clonotype has ten or more counts. The CDR3 region has the DNA TGTGCCACCACTAGCGGGGGGACAGATACGCAGTATTTT. Encoded protein: CATTSGGTDTQYF. The chain couples TRBV6-5 to TRBJ2-3, with 12 bases lining up with TRBD2. The CDR3 extends over 13 amino acids. With V trimmed by 10 bases and J by 3 bases, 2 bases remained unmatched. In germline, CDR1 is MNHEY, CDR2 SVGAGI.

The table lists this clonotype with many counts. The chain recombines TRBV15 with TRBJ2-1; D perhaps matches TRBD1 (5 bases). Deletions cut 5 bases from V and 4 bases from J, with 12 bases between. This CDR3 is built from 14 residues. Germline V CDR1 and CDR2: LNHNV, YYDKDF (reference sequence). The CDR3 loop reads CATSETGPYNEQFF. CDR3 sequence (DNA): TGTGCCACCAGCGAAACAGGACCTTACAATGAGCAGTTCTTC. The full variable domain, completed using reference TRBV15 and TRBJ2-1, is DAMVIQNPRYQVTQFGKPVTLSCSQTLNHNVMYWYQQKSSQAPKLLFHYYDKDFNNEADTPDNFQSRRPNTSFCFLDIRSPGLGDTAMYLCATSETGPYNEQFFGPGTRLTVL.

This clonotype was recorded many times. The chain combines TRBV6-5 with TRBJ1-2; the D gene is possibly TRBD1 (6 bases). CDR1 and CDR2 (germline): MNHEY, SVGAGI. CDR3 length: 14 amino acids. The V and J ends lost 4 bases and 4 bases respectively, with 13 bases between them. The CDR3 is CASSFRQGSYGYTF. In DNA, the CDR3 is TGTGCCAGCAGTTTCCGGCAGGGGAGCTATGGCTACACCTTC.

This clonotype was seen more than once but under ten times. This chain connects TRBV11-2 to TRBJ1-4; D is possibly TRBD1 (5 bases). The V and J ends lost 6 bases and 3 bases respectively, with 14 bases between them. CDR3 length: 15 residues. CDR1 SGHAT and CDR2 FQNNGV come from the germline V gene. This CDR3 reads CASRLPGRSNEKLFF. The DNA of the CDR3 is TGTGCCAGCAGGTTACCGGGACGCTCTAATGAAAAACTGTTTTTT. The full variable domain, its missing parts supplied by reference TRBV11-2 and TRBJ1-4, is EAGVAQSPRYKIIEKRQSVAFWCNPISGHATLYWYQQILGQGPKLLIQFQNNGVVDDSQLPKDRFSAERLKGVDSTLKIQPAKLEDSAVYLCASRLPGRSNEKLFFGSGTQLSVL.

This clonotype appeared many times. This sequence joins TRBV2 and TRBJ2-1, with D possibly matching TRBD2 (7 bases). The CDR3 has 15 residues. V shed 4 bases and J shed 9 bases, with 19 bases lying between them. Germline V gives CDR1 SNHLY, CDR2 FYNNEI. The CDR3, as DNA: TGTGCCAGCAGTGTTTATGGGGGGGGGGCCCGTGAGCAGTTCTTC. Translating gives CASSVYGGGAREQFF.

The table lists this clonotype with many counts. CDR3 DNA sequence: TGTGCCAGCAGCCAAAAAGGGACCTATGGCTACACCTTC. It codes for CASSQKGTYGYTF. The chain carries TRBV3-1 and TRBJ1-2, with D possibly matching TRBD1 (5 bases). Germline V CDR1 and CDR2: LGHDT, YNNKEL (reference sequence). Trimming pared 2 bases from V and 4 bases from J, leaving 8 bases between. The length of the CDR3 is 13 residues. Complete variable domain (other parts from reference TRBV3-1 and TRBJ1-2): DTAVSQTPKYLVTQMGNDKSIKCEQNLGHDTMYWYKQDSKKFLKIMFSYNNKELIINETVPNRFSPKSPDKAHLNLHINSLELGDSAVYFCASSQKGTYGYTFGSGTRLTVV.

The table lists this clonotype with a count of one. This could be a read error, since a much larger clone is one nucleotide away. The rearrangement joins TRBV7-6 to TRBJ1-2; TRBD1 aligns across 8 bases. Losses at the gene ends were 5 bases for V and 7 bases for J; bases not matched to a gene: 12. The CDR3 is made up of 15 amino acids. Germline loops: CDR1 SGHVS, CDR2 FNYEAQ. The CDR3 spells CASSPRQGNLCGYTF. CDR3 coding DNA: TGTGCCAGCAGCCCCCGACAGGGGAACCTCTGTGGCTACACCTTC.

This clonotype was recorded many times. J is TRBJ2-5 and V is TRBV12-3 or TRBV12-4, with a weak D call TRBD1 (5 bases). Trimming stripped 5 bases from V and 0 bases from J, with 16 bases between. CDR3 length: 16 residues. The CDR3 DNA reads as TGTGCCAGCAGTGAAATGTACAGGACACACCAAGAGACCCAGTACTTC. It codes for CASSEMYRTHQETQYF.

For this clonotype: A junction boundary mismatches the germline segment, possibly from a read error. The gene calls are TRBV29-1 and TRBJ2-3; D is possibly TRBD2 (6 bases). The CDR3 loop spans 13 amino acids. Looked up from germline, CDR1 is SQVTM and CDR2 is ANQGSEA. CDR3 loop: CSVERAGTDTHYF. CDR3 bases: TGCAGCGTTGAAAGAGCGGGCACAGATACGCATTATTTT.

This clonotype has ten or more counts. V is TRBV2 and J is TRBJ2-7, with a possible D match to TRBD2 (6 bases). The CDR3 has 14 amino acids. V lost 7 bases to trimming and J lost 3 bases, with 16 bases between them. Germline V lookup: CDR1 SNHLY, CDR2 FYNNEI. CDR3 sequence (DNA): TGTGCCAGCATCTTATTTCTTAGCGGCTACGAGCAGTACTTC. Amino acid sequence: CASILFLSGYEQYF.

The table lists this clonotype with many counts. This sequence joins TRBV6-2 or TRBV6-3 and TRBJ2-1; perhaps TRBD1 as D (6 bases). CDR3 length: 15 amino acids. The germline CDR1 and CDR2 sequences are MNHEY and SVGEGT. V was shortened by 7 bases and J by 5 bases, with 18 bases between the two germline ends. The CDR3 loop reads CASTYPAGQNNEQFF. As DNA, the CDR3 is TGTGCCAGCACCTACCCAGCAGGACAGAACAATGAGCAGTTCTTC.

The chain recombines TRBV28 with TRBJ1-1; unclear D gene. Deletions cut 1 base from V and 0 bases from J, with 12 bases between. The CDR3 spans 16 residues. The germline V gene has CDR1 MDHEN and CDR2 SYDVKM. CDR3 sequence: CASSLSRVAMNTEAFF. DNA of the CDR3: TGTGCCAGCAGTTTATCCCGAGTAGCCATGAACACTGAAGCTTTCTTT.

A note on this clonotype: A clone one base away is much larger, so this may be a read error. The V call is TRBV29-1, the J call TRBJ1-1; D remains unclear. This CDR3 comprises 11 residues. CDR1 and CDR2 (germline): SQVTM, ANQGSEA. The CDR3 DNA is TGCAGCGGTGAAGAAGGTAGGCGGGCTTTCTTT. This sequence encodes CSGEEGRRAFF.

This chain joins TRBV27 and TRBJ2-3; D is unclear. The CDR3 covers 11 residues. Trimming pared 2 bases from V and 9 bases from J, leaving 6 bases between. Germline V gives CDR1 MNHEY, CDR2 SMNVEV (reference sequence). This CDR3 is CASSLPPTQYF. DNA for the CDR3: TGTGCCAGCAGTTTACCCCCGACGCAGTATTTT.

The CDR3 is CASSYLGGGADTQYF. The CDR3 DNA sequence: TGTGCCAGCAGTTACCTCGGGGGAGGTGCAGATACGCAGTATTTT. This sequence joins TRBV6-6 and TRBJ2-3, with a weak D call TRBD2 (6 bases). Germline V gene sequence: CDR1 MNHNY, CDR2 SVGAGI (reference sequence). Deletions cut 2 bases from V and 4 bases from J, with 13 bases between. The CDR3 totals 15 residues.

This clonotype was observed at least ten times. V is TRBV12-3 or TRBV12-4 and J is TRBJ1-1; TRBD1 might be the D (5 bases). Trimming stripped 5 bases from V and 5 bases from J, with 12 bases between. The CDR3 is 13 amino acids. For the CDR3, the DNA is TGTGCCAGCAGTCTGGGGCCCGGGACTGAAGCTTTCTTT. It specifies CASSLGPGTEAFF.

This clonotype came up a few times. The gene calls are TRBV2 and TRBJ1-5; D gene uncertain. The CDR3 runs 15 residues. Trimming cost V 8 bases and J 0 bases, with 14 bases left between them. CDR1 is SNHLY and CDR2 is FYNNEI in the germline V gene. CDR3 sequence reads: CASLAGLNSNQPQHF. The CDR3 DNA follows: TGTGCCAGCCTAGCGGGCCTCAATAGCAATCAGCCCCAGCATTTT.